Listed here is a single TCR beta chain. A clone one base away is much larger, so this may be a read error. As template, the study used bulk tumor genomic DNA at 600 ng per sample. While surgery was under way, several biopsies spaced far apart were taken per primary tumor. Curative surgical treatment was performed in patients who had newly diagnosed, untreated non-small cell lung cancer. This sample was included in a study of immune heterogeneity within non-small cell lung tumors. CDR1 is ENHRY and CDR2 is SYGVKD in the germline V gene. The CDR3 spans 16 residues. With 32 V and 13 J primers, multiplex PCR amplified the TCR beta CDR3. TCRdb reprocessed the multiplex PCR reads with MiXCR, giving one entry per CDR3 protein. The sample includes 30,000 to 40,000 distinct CDR3 sequences, around 30% of them seen just once.

The sequence derives from a man between 40 and 49 years old with non-small cell lung cancer. Sequenced: lung tumor tissue. This sequence joins TRBV10-3 and TRBJ2-2; 7 bases match TRBD2. CDR3 sequence: CAISDSGTINTVELFF. The DNA of the CDR3 is TGTGCCATCAGTGATTCCGGGACTATAAACACCGTGGAGCTGTTTTTT.